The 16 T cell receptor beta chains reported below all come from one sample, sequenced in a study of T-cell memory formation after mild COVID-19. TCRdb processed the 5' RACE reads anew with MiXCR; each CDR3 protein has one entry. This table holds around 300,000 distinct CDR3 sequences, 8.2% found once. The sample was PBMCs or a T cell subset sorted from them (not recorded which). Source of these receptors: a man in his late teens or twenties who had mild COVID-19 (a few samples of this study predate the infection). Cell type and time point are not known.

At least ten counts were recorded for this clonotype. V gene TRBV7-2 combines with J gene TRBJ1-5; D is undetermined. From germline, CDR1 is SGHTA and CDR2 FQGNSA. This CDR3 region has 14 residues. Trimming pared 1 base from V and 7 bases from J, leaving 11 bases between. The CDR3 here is CASSLVGGGQPQHF. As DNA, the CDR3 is TGTGCCAGCAGCTTAGTTGGCGGAGGACAGCCCCAGCATTTT.

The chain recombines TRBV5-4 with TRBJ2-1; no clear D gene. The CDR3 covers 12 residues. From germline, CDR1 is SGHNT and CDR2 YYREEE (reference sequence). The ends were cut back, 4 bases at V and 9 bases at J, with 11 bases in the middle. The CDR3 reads CASSPRVGEQFF. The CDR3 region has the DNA TGTGCCAGCAGCCCGCGAGTGGGTGAGCAGTTCTTC.

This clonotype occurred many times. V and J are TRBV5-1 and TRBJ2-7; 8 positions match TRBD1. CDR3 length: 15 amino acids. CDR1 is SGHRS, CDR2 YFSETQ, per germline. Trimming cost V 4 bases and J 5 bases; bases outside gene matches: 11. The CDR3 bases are TGCGCCAGCAGCCCGACCCCGGACAGGGCTAACGAGCAGTACTTC. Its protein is CASSPTPDRANEQYF.

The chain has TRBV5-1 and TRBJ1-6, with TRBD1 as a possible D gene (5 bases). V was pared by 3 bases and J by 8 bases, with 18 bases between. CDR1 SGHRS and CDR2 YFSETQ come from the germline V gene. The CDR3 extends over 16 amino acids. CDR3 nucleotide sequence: TGCGCCAGCAGCTGGAGCAGAGGGGCCGTGGATTCACCCCTCCACTTT. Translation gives CASSWSRGAVDSPLHF.

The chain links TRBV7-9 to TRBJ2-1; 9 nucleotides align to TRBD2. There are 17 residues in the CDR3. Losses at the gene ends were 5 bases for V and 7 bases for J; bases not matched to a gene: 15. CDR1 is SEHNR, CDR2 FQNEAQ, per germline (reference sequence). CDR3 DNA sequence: TGTGCCAGCAGCGGGTCCCCCCGTCTAGCGGGGAGTAATGAGCAGTTCTTC. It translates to CASSGSPRLAGSNEQFF. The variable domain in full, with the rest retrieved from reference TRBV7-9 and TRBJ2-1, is DTGVSQNPRHKITKRGQNVTFRCDPISEHNRLYWYRQTLGQGPEFLTYFQNEAQLEKSRLLSDRFSAERPKGSFSTLEIQRTEQGDSAMYLCASSGSPRLAGSNEQFFGPGTRLTVL.

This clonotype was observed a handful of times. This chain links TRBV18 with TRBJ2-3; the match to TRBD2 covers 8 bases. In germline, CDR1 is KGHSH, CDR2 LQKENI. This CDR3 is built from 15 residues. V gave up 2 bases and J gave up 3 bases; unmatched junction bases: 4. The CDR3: CASSPSGLGTDTQYF. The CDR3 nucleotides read TGTGCCAGCTCACCATCGGGACTAGGGACAGATACGCAGTATTTT.

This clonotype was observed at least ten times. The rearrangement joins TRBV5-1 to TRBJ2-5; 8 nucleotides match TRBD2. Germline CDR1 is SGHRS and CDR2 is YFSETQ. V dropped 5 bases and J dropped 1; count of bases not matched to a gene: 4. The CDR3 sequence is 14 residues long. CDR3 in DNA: TGCGCCAGCAGTCTTAGCGGGGTCCAAGAGACCCAGTACTTC. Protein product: CASSLSGVQETQYF.

The CDR3 protein is CASSESLYVEQFF. DNA for the CDR3: TGCGCCAGCAGTGAGTCCTTGTATGTTGAGCAGTTCTTC. This sequence joins TRBV10-2 and TRBJ2-1; D is ambiguous. The CDR3 sequence is 13 residues long. Trimming took 0 bases from V and 9 from J, leaving 9 bases between them. Germline V lookup: CDR1 WSHSY, CDR2 SAAADI.

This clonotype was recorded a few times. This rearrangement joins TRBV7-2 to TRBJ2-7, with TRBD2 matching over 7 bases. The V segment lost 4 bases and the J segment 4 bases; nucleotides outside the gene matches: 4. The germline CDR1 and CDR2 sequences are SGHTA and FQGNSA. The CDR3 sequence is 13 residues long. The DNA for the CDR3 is TGTGCCAGCAGCTCAAACGGGGGGTACGAGCAGTACTTC. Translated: CASSSNGGYEQYF.

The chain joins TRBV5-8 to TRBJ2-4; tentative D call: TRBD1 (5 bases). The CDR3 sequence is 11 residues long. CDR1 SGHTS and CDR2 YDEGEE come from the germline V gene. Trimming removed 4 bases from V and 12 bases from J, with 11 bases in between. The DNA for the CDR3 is TGTGCCAGCAGCCGAGGACACACTCAGTACTTC. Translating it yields CASSRGHTQYF. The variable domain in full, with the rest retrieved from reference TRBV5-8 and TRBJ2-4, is EAGVTQSPTHLIKTRGQQATLRCSPISGHTSVYWYQQALGLGLQFLLWYDEGEERNRGNFPPRFSGRQFPNYSSELNVNALELEDSALYLCASSRGHTQYFGAGTRLSVL.

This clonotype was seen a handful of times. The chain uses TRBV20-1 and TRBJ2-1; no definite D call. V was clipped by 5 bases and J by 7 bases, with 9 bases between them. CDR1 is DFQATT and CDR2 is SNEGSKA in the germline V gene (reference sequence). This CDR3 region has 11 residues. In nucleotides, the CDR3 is TGCAGTGCTGTACCCGGAAATGAGCAGTTCTTC. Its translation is CSAVPGNEQFF.

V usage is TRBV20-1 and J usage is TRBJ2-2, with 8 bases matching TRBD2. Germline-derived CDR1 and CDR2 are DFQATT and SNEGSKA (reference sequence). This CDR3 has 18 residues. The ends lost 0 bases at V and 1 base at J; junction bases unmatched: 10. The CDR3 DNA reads TGCAGTGCTAGAGATTACACCAGCGGGGGCGAGAACACCGGGGAGCTGTTTTTT. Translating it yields CSARDYTSGGENTGELFF.

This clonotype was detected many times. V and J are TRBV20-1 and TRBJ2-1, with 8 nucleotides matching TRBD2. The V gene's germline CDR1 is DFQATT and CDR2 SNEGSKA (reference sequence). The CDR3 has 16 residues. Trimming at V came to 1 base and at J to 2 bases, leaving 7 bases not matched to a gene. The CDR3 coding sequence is TGCAGTGCTAGAGCCCCTAGCGGGTTGACCTACAATGAGCAGTTCTTC. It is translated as CSARAPSGLTYNEQFF.

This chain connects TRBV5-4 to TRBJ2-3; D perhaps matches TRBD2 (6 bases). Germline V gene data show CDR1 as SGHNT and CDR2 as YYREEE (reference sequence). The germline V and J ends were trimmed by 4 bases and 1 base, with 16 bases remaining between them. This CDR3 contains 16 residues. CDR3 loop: CASSLRLVGGTDTQYF. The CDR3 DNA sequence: TGTGCCAGCAGCCTTCGACTAGTGGGCGGCACAGATACGCAGTATTTT.

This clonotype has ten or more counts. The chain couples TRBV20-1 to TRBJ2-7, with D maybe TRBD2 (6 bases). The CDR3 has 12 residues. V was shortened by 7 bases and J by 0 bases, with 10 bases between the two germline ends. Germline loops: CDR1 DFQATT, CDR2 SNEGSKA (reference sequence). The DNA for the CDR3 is TGCAGTGGACGGGAGAGCTCCTACGAGCAGTACGTC. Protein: CSGRESSYEQYV.

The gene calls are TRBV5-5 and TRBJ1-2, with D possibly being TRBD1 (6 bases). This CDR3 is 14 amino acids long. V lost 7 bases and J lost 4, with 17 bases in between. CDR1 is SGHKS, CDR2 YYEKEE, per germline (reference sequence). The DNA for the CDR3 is TGTGCCAGCCACAACCCGGACAGTATCTATGGCTACACCTTC. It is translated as CASHNPDSIYGYTF.